This T cell receptor (beta chain) was recovered during a study of T cell responses to AZD1222 COVID-19 vaccine. The CDR3 spans 17 residues. V was cut by 3 bases and J by 5 bases, with 23 bases left in between. Germline V gene data show CDR1 as SGHDT and CDR2 as YYEEEE. Produced via immunoSEQ multiplex PCR; TCRdb's table is partial and in-frame only. The table includes about 160,000 clones, roughly nine tenths detected once. Sequenced material: peripheral blood, taken on day 0 of AZD1222 vaccination. This chain joins TRBV5-6 and TRBJ1-2; D uncertain. The TCR comes from an adult in good health. The CDR3 sequence is CASSSQERAGLKYGYTF. For the CDR3, the DNA is TGTGCCAGCAGCTCTCAAGAGAGGGCGGGTTTAAAGTATGGCTACACCTTC. Using reference TRBV5-6 and TRBJ1-2 for the parts outside the CDR3, the full variable domain is DAGVTQSPTHLIKTRGQQVTLRCSPKSGHDTVSWYQQALGQGPQFIFQYYEEEERQRGNFPDRFSGHQFPNYSSELNVNALLLGDSALYLCASSSQERAGLKYGYTFGSGTRLTVV.